This T cell receptor (beta chain) was obtained from a study of blood T cell repertoires in COVID-19. Study information: Specimens from acute and convalescent COVID-19 originated in the United States, Italy and Spain. T cells, B-cell-depleted T cells, or PBMCs provided the cDNA or gDNA that served as material.

In the original processing: The assay estimated nucleated cells by amplifying reference gene primers. TCRdb's copy holds only in-frame clones and misses some; the assay was immunoSEQ multiplex PCR. V and J calls and clone size come straight from that table; D and trimming were deduced from the DNA. This table holds under 250,000 clones, roughly 80% found once. The length of the CDR3 is 13 residues. Germline V gene lookup returns CDR1 MGHDK and CDR2 SYGVNS. With V trimmed by 5 bases and J by 7 bases, 5 bases remained unmatched. The sequenced sample consisted of peripheral blood. The rearrangement joins TRBV25-1 to TRBJ1-2, with 9 nucleotides matching TRBD1. The source is a man over 45 with active or convalescent COVID-19. CDR3 protein: CASSRRDRVGYTF. The CDR3 bases are TGTGCCAGCAGTCGACGGGACAGGGTTGGCTACACCTTC.